The 3 T cell receptor beta chains in this list originate from one sample, sequenced in a study of blood T cell repertoires in COVID-19. Using immunoSEQ multiplex PCR, the repertoire was profiled, and TCRdb retains in-frame clones only, with some absent. The profile shows roughly 410,000 clones, more than 70% of them singletons. Specimen: peripheral blood. Receptors originate from a woman in her fifties or sixties with COVID-19, enrolled during active disease.

J is TRBJ2-7 and V is TRBV30; perhaps TRBD2 as D (6 bases). Trimming stripped 5 bases from V and 2 bases from J, with 13 bases between. From germline, CDR1 is GTSNPN and CDR2 SVGIG (reference sequence). The CDR3 is made up of 13 amino acids. CDR3 region: CAWGLEGPYEQYF. DNA for the CDR3: TGTGCCTGGGGATTGGAGGGCCCCTACGAGCAGTACTTC.

V usage is TRBV14 and J usage is TRBJ1-1; 9 nucleotides align to TRBD1. Germline V gives CDR1 SGHDN, CDR2 FVKESK. J was trimmed by 7 bases and V by 4 bases; bases with no gene match: 7. The CDR3 covers 14 residues. The CDR3 reads CASSPWTGEVEAFF. The CDR3 nucleotides are TGTGCCAGCAGCCCGTGGACAGGGGAGGTTGAAGCTTTCTTT.

Written as DNA, the CDR3 is TGTGCCAGCAGTGGCGACAGTTCCTCTGGGGCCAACGTCCTGACTTTC. This codes for CASSGDSSSGANVLTF. The chain has TRBV6-1 and TRBJ2-6, with D possibly being TRBD1 (5 bases). Deletions cut 4 bases from V and 0 bases from J, with 10 bases between. This CDR3 region has 16 residues. The germline CDR1 and CDR2 sequences are MNHNS and SASEGT.